Listed here are 7 T cell receptor beta chains from one sample, sequenced in a study of blood T cell repertoires in COVID-19. Using immunoSEQ multiplex PCR, the repertoire was profiled, and TCRdb retains in-frame clones only, with some absent. Of around 94,000 clones detected, 87% appear once; the ten largest clones hold around 5%. The sequencing input was peripheral blood. All receptors derive from a woman in her 50s with COVID-19, enrolled during active disease.

V is TRBV21-1 and J is TRBJ2-7; the DNA was not used to check the table's D call, TRBD1. TRBV21-1 is recorded as a pseudogene. The CDR3 sequence is 15 residues long. The CDR3 DNA sequence: TGTGCCAGCAGCAAAGGGACAGGGAAGTACTACGAGCAGTACTTC. Amino acid sequence: CASSKGTGKYYEQYF.

The chain recombines TRBV6-1 with TRBJ1-2; D not resolved. This CDR3 contains 14 residues. CDR1 is MNHNS, CDR2 SASEGT, per germline. With 1 base removed from V and 5 bases from J, the gap between germline ends came to 11 bases. Here the CDR3 DNA reads TGTGCCAGCAGTGAAGGCGCCGTCATTTATGGCTACACCTTC. It encodes CASSEGAVIYGYTF.

The chain joins TRBV19 to TRBJ1-1; D is possibly TRBD1 (5 bases). The germline gives CDR1 LNHDA, CDR2 SQIVND (reference sequence). The CDR3 consists of 14 residues. With 5 bases removed from V and 4 bases from J, the gap between germline ends came to 14 bases. The CDR3 spells CASSPRGGSTEAFF. In DNA, the CDR3 is TGTGCCAGTAGTCCTCGGGGGGGGTCCACTGAAGCTTTCTTT.

The genes are TRBV7-2 and TRBJ1-2; possibly TRBD1 for D (6 bases). The CDR3 is 16 amino acids. Germline CDR1 is SGHTA and CDR2 is FQGNSA. V was shortened by 2 bases and J by 3 bases, with 16 bases between the two germline ends. CDR3 sequence: CASSLRGGGGDYGYTF. The CDR3, as DNA: TGTGCCAGCAGCTTACGGGGAGGGGGAGGTGACTATGGCTACACCTTC. Filled out from reference TRBV7-2 and TRBJ1-2, the complete variable domain reads GAGVSQSPSNKVTEKGKDVELRCDPISGHTALYWYRQSLGQGLEFLIYFQGNSAPDKSGLPSDRFSAERTGGSVSTLTIQRTQQEDSAVYLCASSLRGGGGDYGYTFGSGTRLTVV.

V is TRBV7-2 and J is TRBJ1-6; D gene uncertain. Trimming removed 1 base at V and 9 bases at J, with 7 bases between. Germline values: CDR1 SGHTA, CDR2 FQGNSA. The CDR3 has 13 amino acids. CDR3 protein: CASSLEAGSPLHF. CDR3 bases: TGTGCCAGCAGCTTAGAGGCAGGTTCACCCCTCCACTTT.

A word on this clone: Other DNA sequences from this sample encode an identical CDR3 as well. The chain joins TRBV5-4 to TRBJ2-3, with a possible D match to TRBD2 (6 bases). CDR1 and CDR2 (germline): SGHNT, YYREEE (reference sequence). The CDR3 contains 14 residues. Deletions cut 0 bases from V and 1 base from J, with 6 bases between. The CDR3 DNA follows: TGTGCCAGCAGCTTGGCGGGGGGCACAGATACGCAGTATTTT. Its translation: CASSLAGGTDTQYF.

This clone appeared once. The rearrangement joins TRBV11-2 to TRBJ1-1; D possibly corresponds to TRBD1 (5 bases). Looked up from germline, CDR1 is SGHAT and CDR2 is FQNNGV. Trimming pared 1 base from V and 4 bases from J, leaving 7 bases between. The CDR3 runs to 13 residues. The CDR3 loop reads CASSLGQLTEAFF. The CDR3 DNA reads TGTGCCAGCAGCTTAGGACAGCTCACTGAAGCTTTCTTT.